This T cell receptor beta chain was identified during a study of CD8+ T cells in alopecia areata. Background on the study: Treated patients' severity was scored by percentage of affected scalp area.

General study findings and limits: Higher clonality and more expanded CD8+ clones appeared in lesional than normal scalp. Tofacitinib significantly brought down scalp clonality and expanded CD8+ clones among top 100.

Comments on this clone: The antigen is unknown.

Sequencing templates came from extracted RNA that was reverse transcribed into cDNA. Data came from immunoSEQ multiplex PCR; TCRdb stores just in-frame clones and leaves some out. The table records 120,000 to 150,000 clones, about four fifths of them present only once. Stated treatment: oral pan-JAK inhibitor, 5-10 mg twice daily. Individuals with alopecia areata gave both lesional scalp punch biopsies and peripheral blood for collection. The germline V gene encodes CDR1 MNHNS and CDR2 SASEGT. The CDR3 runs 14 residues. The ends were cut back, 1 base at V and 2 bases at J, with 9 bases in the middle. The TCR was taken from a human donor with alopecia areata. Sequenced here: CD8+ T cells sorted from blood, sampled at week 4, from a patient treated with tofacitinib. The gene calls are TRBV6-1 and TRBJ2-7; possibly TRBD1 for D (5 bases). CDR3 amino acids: CASSEGRQPYEQYF. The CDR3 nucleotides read TGTGCCAGCAGTGAAGGTCGACAGCCCTACGAGCAGTACTTC.